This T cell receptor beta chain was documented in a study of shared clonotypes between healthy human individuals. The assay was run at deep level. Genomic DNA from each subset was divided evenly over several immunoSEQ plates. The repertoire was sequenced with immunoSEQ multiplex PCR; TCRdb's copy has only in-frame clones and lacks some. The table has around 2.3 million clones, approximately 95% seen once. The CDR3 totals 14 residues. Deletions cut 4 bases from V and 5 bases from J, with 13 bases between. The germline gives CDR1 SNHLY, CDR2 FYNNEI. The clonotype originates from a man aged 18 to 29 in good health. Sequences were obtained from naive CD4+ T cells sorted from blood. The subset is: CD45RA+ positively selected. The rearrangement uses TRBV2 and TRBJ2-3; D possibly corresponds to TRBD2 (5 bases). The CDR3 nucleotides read TGTGCCAGCAGTGGAGTGGGAGCGGTAGATACGCAGTATTTT. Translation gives CASSGVGAVDTQYF.